This T cell receptor (beta chain) derives from a study of OX40 agonist ivuxolimab in advanced cancers. Method: immunoSEQ multiplex PCR; TCRdb's copy keeps in-frame clones and lacks some. Among approximately 76,000 clones listed, 88% were seen once. Trimming removed 4 bases from V and 3 bases from J, with 14 bases in between. CDR1 and CDR2 (germline): SGHNT, YYREEE (reference sequence). The length of the CDR3 is 14 residues. This specimen was CD4+ or CD8+ T cells sorted from blood, taken in a trial of the OX40 agonist ivuxolimab. The source is an adult with an advanced solid tumor such as melanoma, head and neck, liver or kidney cancer. The chain employs TRBV5-4 and TRBJ2-7; a possible D gene is TRBD1 (5 bases). CDR3 in DNA: TGTGCCAGCAGCCCCGCCCAGGGTGGCTACGAGCAGTACTTC. Protein product: CASSPAQGGYEQYF.